This TCR beta chain originates from a study of blood T cells in healthy people across ages. Investigators took 8 to 10 milliliters of peripheral blood from every donor. Through a sample-barcoded 5' primer and a J-beta primer mix, a second PCR was run for roughly 7 to 12 cycles. TCRdb re-called the 5' RACE reads with MiXCR, one entry per CDR3 protein. The sample has approximately 810,000 distinct CDR3 sequences, 30% to 45% seen once; the top ten hold under 15%. Per germline, CDR1 SGHRS and CDR2 YFSETQ. CDR3 length: 12 residues. Points on this clonotype: Antigen specificity is unknown. Sequence at one end of the junction differs from germline and may be a read error.

The study, taken as a whole, reports: Unsorted PBMCs blocked a conclusive comparison of naive and antigen-experienced cells. Roughly linear age-related decline in beta diversity appeared, significant by age about 40.

The sequenced sample consisted of blood. This rearrangement joins TRBV5-1 to TRBJ1-6; tentatively, D is TRBD1 (5 bases). This clonotype originated in a man between 18 and 29 years old in good health. CDR3 in DNA: TGCGCCGGCAGCGTCGGGGCCCTGCCCCTCCACTTT. Protein: CAGSVGALPLHF.